These T cell receptor beta chains were read from a single sample in a study of Graves' ophthalmopathy and Graves' hyperthyroidism. Using its own MiXCR run on the multiplex PCR reads, TCRdb lists one record per CDR3 protein. The sample holds about 740,000 distinct CDR3 sequences; about 44% are singletons and the top ten take roughly 45%. Sequencing input: peripheral blood. The receptors were sampled from an adult man with Graves' ophthalmopathy. CDR3s include the opening cysteine and the closing phenylalanine or tryptophan. The D gene is left open where the match is weak. Expanded clones are given a class, and other clones once, few, many or no size at all.

TRBJ1-5	TRBV10-3	.	.	CASSRNPDGGNQPQHF	TGTGCCAGCAGCCGAAACCCCGACGGGGGCAATCAGCCCCAGCATTTT
TRBJ1-5	TRBV19	many	.	CASSTSGVQPQHF	TGTGCCAGTAGTACATCAGGGGTTCAGCCCCAGCATTTT
TRBJ1-1	TRBV7-9	.	TRBD1	CASSPRDRENTEAFF	TGTGCCAGCAGCCCCCGGGACAGGGAGAACACTGAAGCTTTCTTT
TRBJ1-2	TRBV20-1	.	.	CSARGTTGIGYGYTF	TGCAGTGCTAGAGGGACTACGGGGATCGGCTATGGCTACACCTTC
TRBJ2-7	TRBV20-1	many	.	CSADGLHEQYF	TGCAGTGCTGACGGACTCCACGAGCAGTACTTC
TRBJ2-5	TRBV20-1	.	.	CSAPSLDFQETQYF	TGCAGTGCCCCAAGTCTAGACTTCCAAGAGACCCAGTACTTC
TRBJ2-5	TRBV7-2	few	.	CASSLQSGAETQYF	TGTGCCAGCAGCCTCCAGTCTGGCGCGGAGACCCAGTACTTC
TRBJ1-2	TRBV5-1	.	TRBD1	CASSWQGAPYGYTF	TGCGCCAGCAGCTGGCAGGGGGCTCCCTATGGCTACACCTTC
TRBJ1-2	TRBV9	many	.	CASSVDTDGYGYTF	TGTGCCAGCAGCGTAGATACGGATGGCTATGGCTACACCTTC
TRBJ2-7	TRBV9	few	.	CASSVEGSNYEQYF	TGTGCCAGCAGCGTAGAGGGGAGCAACTACGAGCAGTACTTC
TRBJ2-7	TRBV2	.	TRBD2	CASSGEGRLTYEQYF	TGTGCCAGCAGTGGGGAGGGGCGGCTAACCTACGAGCAGTACTTC
TRBJ2-7	TRBV20-1	few	TRBD1	CSARGDSKTPEQYF	TGCAGTGCTAGAGGGGACAGTAAAACCCCCGAGCAGTACTTC
TRBJ1-5	TRBV7-8	few	.	CASSLSSPAFINQPQHF	TGTGCCAGCAGCTTATCGTCCCCAGCTTTTATCAATCAGCCCCAGCATTTT
TRBJ1-4	TRBV7-9	.	.	CASSVTDEKLFF	TGTGCCAGCAGCGTAACGGATGAAAAACTGTTTTTT
TRBJ2-2	TRBV10-3	few	TRBD2	CAIRRVAGGNTGELFF	TGTGCCATCAGGAGGGTAGCGGGAGGTAACACCGGGGAGCTGTTTTTT
TRBJ2-7	TRBV10-2	many	.	CASSESEIGFDEQYF	TGCGCCAGCAGTGAGTCGGAGATTGGCTTCGACGAGCAGTACTTC
TRBJ2-7	TRBV2	few	.	CASRASVGTYEQYF	TGTGCCAGCAGGGCATCAGTGGGGACCTACGAGCAGTACTTC
TRBJ1-6	TRBV20-1	.	TRBD1	CSAVGTGTDPLHF	TGCAGTGCTGTTGGGACAGGGACGGACCCCCTCCACTTT
TRBJ1-4	TRBV7-8	.	.	CASSTDGEKLFF	TGTGCCAGCAGCACGGACGGCGAAAAACTGTTTTTT
TRBJ2-5	TRBV7-2	many	.	CASSLLARETQYF	TGTGCCAGCAGCTTGTTAGCGAGGGAGACCCAGTACTTC
TRBJ2-7	TRBV2	many	.	CASSARDTQPGEQYF	TGTGCCAGCAGTGCCCGGGACACCCAACCAGGCGAGCAGTACTTC
TRBJ1-2	TRBV29-1	.	.	CSAPKGGTGYTF	TGCAGCGCCCCAAAGGGAGGGACAGGCTACACCTTC